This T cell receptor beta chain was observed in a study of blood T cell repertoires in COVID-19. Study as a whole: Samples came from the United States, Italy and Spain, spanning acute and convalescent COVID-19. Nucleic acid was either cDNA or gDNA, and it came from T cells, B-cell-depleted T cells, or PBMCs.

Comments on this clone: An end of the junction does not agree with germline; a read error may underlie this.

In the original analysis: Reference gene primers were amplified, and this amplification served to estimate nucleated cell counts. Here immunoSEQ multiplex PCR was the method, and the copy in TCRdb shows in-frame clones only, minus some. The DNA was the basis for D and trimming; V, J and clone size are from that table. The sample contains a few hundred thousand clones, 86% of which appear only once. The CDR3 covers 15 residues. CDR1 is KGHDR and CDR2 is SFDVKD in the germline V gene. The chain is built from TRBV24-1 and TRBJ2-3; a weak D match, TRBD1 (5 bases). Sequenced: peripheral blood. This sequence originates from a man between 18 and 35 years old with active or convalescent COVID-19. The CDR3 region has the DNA TGTGCCACCAGTGATACCCCCGACAGCACAGATATGCAGTATTTT. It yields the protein CATSDTPDSTDMQYF.